The TCR beta chain described here comes from a study of blood T cell repertoires in COVID-19. In the study overall: The analysed material was cDNA or gDNA that came from T cells, B-cell-depleted T cells, or PBMCs.

The junction had 7 bases not matched to a gene; V was cut back by 5 bases and J by 0 bases. In germline, CDR1 is SGHAT, CDR2 FQNNGV. This CDR3 has 15 amino acids. Per the study methods: Amplification of reference gene primers was used by the study to estimate nucleated cell counts. The repertoire was sequenced with immunoSEQ multiplex PCR; TCRdb's copy has only in-frame clones and lacks some. V and J calls and clone size are those listed in that table; D and trimming were worked out from the DNA. This table has 130,000 to 150,000 clones, over 70% appearing once. Specimen: peripheral blood. This chain connects TRBV11-2 to TRBJ2-7; 7 bases are a match to TRBD2. This TCR was recovered from a man between 50 and 59 years old with active or convalescent COVID-19. The CDR3 region is CASSPGAGPSYEQYF. The CDR3 bases are TGTGCCAGCAGCCCTGGAGCGGGGCCCTCCTACGAGCAGTACTTC.